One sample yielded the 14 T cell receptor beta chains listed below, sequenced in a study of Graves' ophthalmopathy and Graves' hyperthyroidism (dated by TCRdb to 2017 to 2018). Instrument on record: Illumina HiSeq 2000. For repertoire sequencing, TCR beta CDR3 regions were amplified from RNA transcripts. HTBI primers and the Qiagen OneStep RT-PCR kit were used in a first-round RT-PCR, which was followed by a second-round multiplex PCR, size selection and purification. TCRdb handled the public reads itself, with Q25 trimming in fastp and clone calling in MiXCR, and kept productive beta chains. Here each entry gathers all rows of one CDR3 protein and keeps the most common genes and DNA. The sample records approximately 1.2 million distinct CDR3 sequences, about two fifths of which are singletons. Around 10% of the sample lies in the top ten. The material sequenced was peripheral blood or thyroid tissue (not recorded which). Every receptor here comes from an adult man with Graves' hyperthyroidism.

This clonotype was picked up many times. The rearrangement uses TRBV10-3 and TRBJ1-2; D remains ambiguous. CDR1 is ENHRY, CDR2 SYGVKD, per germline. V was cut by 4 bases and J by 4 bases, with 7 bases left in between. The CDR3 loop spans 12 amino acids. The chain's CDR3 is CAISGEGYGYTF. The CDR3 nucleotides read TGTGCCATCAGTGGGGAAGGCTATGGCTACACCTTC.

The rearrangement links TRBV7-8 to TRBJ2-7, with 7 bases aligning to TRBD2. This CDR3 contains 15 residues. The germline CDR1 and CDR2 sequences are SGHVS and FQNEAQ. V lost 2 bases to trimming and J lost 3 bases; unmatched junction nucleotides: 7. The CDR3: CASSLPGGSFYEQYF. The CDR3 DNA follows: TGTGCCAGCAGCTTACCCGGGGGGAGTTTCTACGAGCAGTACTTC.

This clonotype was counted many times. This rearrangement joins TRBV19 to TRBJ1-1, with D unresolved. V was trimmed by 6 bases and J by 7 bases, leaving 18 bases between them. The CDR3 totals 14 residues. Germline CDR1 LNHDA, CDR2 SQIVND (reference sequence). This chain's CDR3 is CASRGPGVANEAFF. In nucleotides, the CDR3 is TGTGCCAGTAGAGGGCCAGGAGTTGCTAATGAAGCTTTCTTT.

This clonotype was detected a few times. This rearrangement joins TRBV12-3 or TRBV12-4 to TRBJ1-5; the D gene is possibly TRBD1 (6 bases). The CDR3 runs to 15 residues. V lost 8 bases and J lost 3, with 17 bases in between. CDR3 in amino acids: CASGEQGFPNQPQHF. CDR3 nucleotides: TGTGCCAGCGGAGAACAGGGTTTCCCCAATCAGCCCCAGCATTTT.

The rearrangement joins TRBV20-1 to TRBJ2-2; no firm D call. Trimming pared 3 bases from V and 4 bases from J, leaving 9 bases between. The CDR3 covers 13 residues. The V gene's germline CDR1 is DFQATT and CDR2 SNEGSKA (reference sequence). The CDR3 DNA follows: TGCAGTGCTAGTGGTACAGTCACCGGGGAGCTGTTTTTT. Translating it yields CSASGTVTGELFF.

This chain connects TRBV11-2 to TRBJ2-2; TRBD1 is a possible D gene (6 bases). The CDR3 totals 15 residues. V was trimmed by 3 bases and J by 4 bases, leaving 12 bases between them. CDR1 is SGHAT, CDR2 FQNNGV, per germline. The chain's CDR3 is CASSFRDTITGELFF. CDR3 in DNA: TGTGCCAGCAGCTTCCGGGACACTATCACCGGGGAGCTGTTTTTT.

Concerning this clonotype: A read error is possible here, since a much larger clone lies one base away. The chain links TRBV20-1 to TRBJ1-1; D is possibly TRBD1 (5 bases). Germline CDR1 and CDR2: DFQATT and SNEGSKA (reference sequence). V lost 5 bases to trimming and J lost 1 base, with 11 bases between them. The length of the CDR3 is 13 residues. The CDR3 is CSAGKRGNTEAFF. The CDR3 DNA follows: TGCAGTGCTGGCAAAAGGGGGAACACTGAAGCTTTCTTT.

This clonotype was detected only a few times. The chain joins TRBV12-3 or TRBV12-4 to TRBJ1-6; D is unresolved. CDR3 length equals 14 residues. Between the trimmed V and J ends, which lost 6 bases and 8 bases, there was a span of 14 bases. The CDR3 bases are TGTGCCAGCAGCCCGGGCGGGTGGTATTCACCCCTCCACTTT. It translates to CASSPGGWYSPLHF.

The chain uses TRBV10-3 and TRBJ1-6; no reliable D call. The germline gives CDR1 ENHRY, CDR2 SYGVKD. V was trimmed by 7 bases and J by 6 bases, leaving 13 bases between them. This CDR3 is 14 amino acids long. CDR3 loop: CAIKEGAGNSPLHF. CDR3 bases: TGTGCCATCAAGGAAGGAGCTGGTAATTCACCCCTCCACTTT.

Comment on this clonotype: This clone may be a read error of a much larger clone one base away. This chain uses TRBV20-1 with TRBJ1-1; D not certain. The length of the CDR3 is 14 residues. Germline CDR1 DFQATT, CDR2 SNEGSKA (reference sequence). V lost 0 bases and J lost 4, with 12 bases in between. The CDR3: CSARDTRVTTEAFF. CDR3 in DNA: TGCAGTGCTAGAGATACGAGGGTAACCACTGAAGCTTTCTTT.

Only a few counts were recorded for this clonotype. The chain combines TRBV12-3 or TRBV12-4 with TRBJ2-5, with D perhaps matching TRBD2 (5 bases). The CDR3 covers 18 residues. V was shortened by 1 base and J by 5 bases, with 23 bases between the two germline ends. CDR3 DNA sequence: TGTGCCAGCAGTTTAGAAGGGTCGGTGGCTAGCATCATGGAGACCCAGTACTTC. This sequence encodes CASSLEGSVASIMETQYF.

CDR3 region: CASKGGYPQPQHF. Written as DNA, the CDR3 is TGTGCCAGCAAAGGTGGGTACCCTCAGCCCCAGCATTTT. The V gene is TRBV19, the J gene TRBJ1-5, with unresolved D. The V gene's germline CDR1 is LNHDA and CDR2 SQIVND (reference sequence). V lost 9 bases to trimming and J lost 6 bases, with 15 bases between them. CDR3 length equals 13 residues.

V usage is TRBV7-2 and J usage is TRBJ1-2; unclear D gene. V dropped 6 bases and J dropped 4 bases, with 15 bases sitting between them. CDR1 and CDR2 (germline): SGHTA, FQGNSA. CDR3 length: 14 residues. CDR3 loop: CASSLPDEIYGYTF. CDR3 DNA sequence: TGTGCCAGCAGTTTACCCGACGAAATCTATGGCTACACCTTC.

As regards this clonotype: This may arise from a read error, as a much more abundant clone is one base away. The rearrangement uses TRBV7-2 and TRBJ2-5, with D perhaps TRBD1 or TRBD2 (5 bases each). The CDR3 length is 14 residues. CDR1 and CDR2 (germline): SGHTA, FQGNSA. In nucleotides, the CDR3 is TGTGCCAGCAGCCCTCTACTAGAGAGAGGGACCCAGTGCTTC. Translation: CASSPLLERGTQCF.